This TCR beta chain was retrieved from a study of cytomegalovirus exposure and HLA in healthy donors (dated by TCRdb to about 2017). Regarding the research as a whole: In an earlier analysis of about 560 of the donors, around 300 Gb of sequence data and 90 million to 120 million unique TCR beta sequences from about 179 million T cells were reported. An early release that covered several hundred HLA-typed donors contained about 290 gigabases of sequencing data and 65 million to 100 million unique TCR sequences. Among the roughly 400 genotyped donors, around 81% belonged to the genetic ancestry cluster associated with self-reported Caucasian donors. The study aimed to test whether signatures of past pathogen exposure could be identified by cataloging public T cell receptors. The study profiled the T cell repertoires of hundreds of subjects by immunosequencing and related them to cytomegalovirus serostatus. A separate validation cohort of roughly 110 different subjects was used in addition to the 666-subject first cohort. The study combined high-throughput TCR immunosequencing, statistical association of individual TCRs with disease status, and machine learning to predict cytomegalovirus infection status. A later analysis re-analyzed previously published TCR beta repertoires from roughly 630 donors and added high-resolution HLA genotyping to study TCR occurrence patterns. Rather than drawing on any new phenotypic data, the later analysis identified candidate immune exposures from TCR beta sequences and the way those sequences occurred across donors. An earlier analysis of some 500 of the donors applied high-throughput TCR beta sequencing to assess whether each TCR beta V gene segment acted as functional or pseudogenic. Donor age, sex, ethnicity and CMV serostatus were collected together with the repertoire data. A later genetic analysis used genome-wide SNP genotypes for about three fifths of the 666 donors, treating that subset as a discovery cohort. Every repertoire in the discovery cohort had been generated on one and the same sequencing platform. HLA typing covered class I and class II loci at four-digit resolution. The number of donors typed differed by locus, with about 629-630 for A, B, C, DRB1 and DQB1, 522 for DQA1, 600 to 610 for DPA1, and about 450 for DPB1. A handful of DR-DQ haplotypes were handled as single units for association and clustering because linkage in the cohort was strong. Among some 410 genotyped donors of the cohort, an average of about 240,000 unique TCR beta nucleotide sequences were sequenced per donor, roughly 18% of them non-productive. The investigation overall reported the following: In a later analysis, HLA-associated TCR beta chains showed more clonal expansion and lower generation probabilities than non-associated chains that were equally common. In both the original and validation cohorts, the classifier was reported to diagnose cytomegalovirus status with high specificity and sensitivity. Some IMGT-functional V segments, including TRBV6-2 and TRBV6-3, could not be told apart with the 87-base-pair reads, so those segments were excluded. Specific HLA alleles were associated with 15,000 to 20,000 TCR beta sequences at a false discovery rate of 0.05 in a later analysis. A further reported finding was that TCR beta sequences accurately predicted the HLA-A and HLA-B alleles for most subjects in the first cohort. According to a later analysis, most CMV-associated TCR beta chains appeared to be HLA-restricted, and the HLA associations seemed to be driven largely by CMV exposure. According to the authors, the approach could potentially be generalized to other disease states and immunological phenotypes. V-gene and J-gene trimming of TCR beta chains was associated with a missense DCLRE1C variant in a later genetic analysis, and the association was replicated in an independent cohort. Assigning TCR associations to individual alleles was difficult when HLA alleles, especially DR and DQ, strongly co-occurred. The only immune exposure information available for the cohort was CMV serostatus. Sequencing depth was assumed to be roughly uniform across donors in the presence/absence analyses, though that assumption may not hold. Because HLA typing was missing for some donors at each locus, association tests included only the typed subset. The earlier analysis of some 560 of the donors excluded around 17 rarely observed V segments, including chromosome 9 orphons, because counts were too low. In a later analysis, several top co-occurrence clusters were reported to appear linked to parvovirus B19, influenza, CMV and Epstein-Barr virus. Correlated functional status among segregating V segments might be attributable to linkage disequilibrium, but an unknown experimental factor could not be ruled out. A cluster of highly shared sequence variants was judged likely to be a technical artifact of the sequencing pipeline. An earlier analysis of approximately 530 of the donors showed that most TCR beta V segments appeared in productive rearrangements either about 87% or about 30% of the time, which broadly matched IMGT annotations. The study gave a list of about 170 TCR beta chains associated with cytomegalovirus. While some public TCRs were present in many individuals, most TCR sequences turned up only very rarely across donors. In a later analysis, TCR association rates were found to vary across HLA loci, with the most associated TCRs seen for DRB1 alleles and the fewest for HLA-C alleles. A few of the identified cytomegalovirus-associated TCR beta chains were confirmed in vitro to be specific for cytomegalovirus antigens. In this cohort, only TCR beta chains were sequenced, and detectable features were limited by the absence of alpha or paired-chain data. Compared with the approximately 670-donor mean, donors in an Asian-associated ancestry cluster had fewer N-insertions in productive TCRs, according to a later genetic analysis.

The cohort consisted of 600 or so healthy bone marrow donors. Cohort members were all nominally healthy when sampled, although unrecorded immune exposures were likely present. The donor was CMV seronegative and was included in the group of several hundred seronegative cohort members. A peripheral blood sample was collected from each donor, and TCR beta sequencing was performed on peripheral blood mononuclear cells. The Qiagen DNeasy Blood Extraction Kit was used to extract genomic DNA from the blood cell samples. The CDR3, from cysteine to phenylalanine, totals 16 residues. Of all the DNA, just the CDR3 is kept, 48 bases in frame from base 1. The germline V gene (reference sequence) supplies CDR1 GTSNPN and CDR2 SVGIG. V is cut by 0 bases and J by 4 bases, and the space between the germline ends is 16 bases. The sample holds one count of this clone. What this receptor recognizes is not known. The input lacks base qualities; no much larger clone sits a single base away.

Libraries were constructed by the immunoSEQ multiplex PCR assay. A mixture of 60 forward primers for TCR Vbeta segments and 13 reverse primers for TCR Jbeta segments was used in the multiplex PCR. Amplification of the CDR3 region of rearranged TCR beta genes was performed with a multiplex PCR assay on genomic DNA. The amplified TCR beta libraries were sequenced on the Illumina HiSeq System as 87-base-pair reads. On the authors' methods: A later analysis counted tens of millions of unique TCR beta chains across the 690 or so repertoires, and some 11 million of these chains were shared by at least two donors. Raw reads were error-corrected and collapsed into unique sequences with a nearest-neighbor algorithm that merged closely related sequences to remove PCR and sequencing errors. V, D and J gene segments were assigned by aligning CDR3 sequences to IMGT reference sequences. For a sequence to be retained, at least a six-nucleotide match to both a V gene segment and a J gene segment was required. Rearrangements were called productive when the CDR3 lacked stop codons and stayed in frame with V and J; all others were non-productive. CDR3 was defined according to IMGT convention as the region running from the second conserved V-encoded cysteine to the conserved J-encoded phenylalanine. The earlier analysis of 550 to 650 of the donors excluded any sequence lacking an unambiguous match to a single V gene segment. In an earlier analysis of more than 500 of the donors, a V segment was called functional when productive rearrangements were above 56.7%, and segregating when the standard deviation between donors exceeded 5%. A statistical classification framework was built to diagnose cytomegalovirus status from the catalog of TCR beta chain sequences. V and J gene assignment, in a later analysis, came from comparing TCR nucleotide sequences with IMGT/GENE-DB human TR gene sequences. A later analysis assigned CDR3 sequences and most-parsimonious VDJ recombination scenarios with the TCRdist pipeline. In a later analysis, each TCR beta chain was defined by its CDR3 amino acid sequence together with its V-gene family, and reads without a unique V-gene family were excluded. As a way to deal with suspected cross-contamination and a sequencing artifact, a later analysis dropped 500 to 700 nucleotide sequences that were highly shared and had low generation probability. In a later analysis, a clonal expansion index was calculated for each public chain from normalized within-repertoire ranks of inferred template counts. In a later analysis, generation probabilities were computed using a VDJ recombination model fitted to out-of-frame rearrangements, and the results were checked against IGoR. A later analysis scored TCR-TCR, TCR-HLA and TCR-CMV co-occurrence with hypergeometric tests, applying a repertoire-size bias correction to TCR pairs. To estimate false discovery rates, a later analysis permuted the HLA or CMV assignments 20 times. A later analysis grouped co-occurring TCRs with DBSCAN, adding TCRdist sequence similarity when clustering within HLA-allele-positive subsets. Repertoires with fewer than 30,000 or more than 120,000 public chains were left out of co-occurrence clustering, as were roughly five repertoires with anomalous nucleotide sharing. In its TCRdb copy, this immuneACCESS table keeps in-frame sequences only and misses some clones. Where compared with another copy, unresolved V genes explain less than half of these, and the others have no known cause. For V, J and clone size, that table is used; D and trimming come from the DNA. This sample lists some 60,000 clones; roughly 80% were detected once. The ten largest clones capture around 3.9% of the sample.

The sequence is built from TRBV30 and TRBJ1-5; a weak D assignment points to TRBD1 (6 bases agree). Sample: PBMCs. This sequence originates from a woman aged 40-49 years in good health and CMV-seronegative. The CDR3 has the sequence CAWSVPGALANQPQHF. Here is the DNA: TGTGCCTGGAGTGTACCAGGGGCACTTGCGAATCAGCCCCAGCATTTT. Where the CDR3 stops, the reference TRBV30 and TRBJ1-5 genes take over; the full variable domain is SQTIHQWPATLVQPVGSPLSLECTVEGTSNPNLYWYRQAAGRGLQLLFYSVGIGQISSEVPQNLSASRPQDRQFILSSKKLLLSDSGFYLCAWSVPGALANQPQHFGDGTRLSIL.